These 23 T cell receptor beta chains came from one sample sequenced in a study of Ad26.COV2.S vaccination and SARS-CoV-2 variants. Profiled with immunoSEQ multiplex PCR; TCRdb holds only in-frame clones, not every one. The sample carries some 300,000 clones, around 83% recorded once. Treatment noted: roughly 19 received Ad26.COV2.S at low or high dose, single or two shots; about five received placebo; per-sample allocation not given. Each sample was drawn 63 days after the first injection (of vaccine or placebo). Here the sequenced sample was peripheral blood, taken in a trial of Ad26.COV2.S vaccine versus placebo. Source of these receptors: a person between 18 and 65 years old who received the Ad26.COV2.S COVID-19 vaccine or a placebo.

The chain is built from TRBV5-1 and TRBJ1-3; tentatively, D is TRBD1 (6 bases). CDR1 is SGHRS, CDR2 YFSETQ, per germline. The length of the CDR3 is 15 residues. V lost 4 bases and J 4 bases, leaving 15 bases between the germline ends. The CDR3 nucleotides read TGCGCCAGCAGCCGTATGGGGGCGGAGGGAAACACCATATATTTT. It yields the protein CASSRMGAEGNTIYF.

This chain uses TRBV3-1 (or the pseudogene TRBV3-2) with TRBJ1-6; D is perhaps TRBD1 (6 bases). The CDR3 has 17 amino acids. Trimming stripped 0 bases from V and 10 bases from J, with 19 bases between. Germline CDR1 is LGHDT and CDR2 is YNNKEL (reference sequence). In DNA form, the CDR3 reads TGTGCCAGCAGCCAAGATAGGGGGATTAGGGCAGGCTCACCCCTCCACTTT. Protein: CASSQDRGIRAGSPLHF.

This chain links TRBV7-9 with TRBJ2-5, with D uncertain. Per germline, CDR1 SEHNR and CDR2 FQNEAQ (reference sequence). This CDR3 has 13 amino acids. The V and J ends lost 3 bases and 2 bases respectively, with 7 bases between them. The CDR3 sequence is CASSLTIQETQYF. DNA for the CDR3: TGTGCCAGCAGCTTGACAATACAAGAGACCCAGTACTTC.

The chain carries TRBV18 and TRBJ1-2, with TRBD1 as a possible D gene (6 bases). This CDR3 is built from 12 residues. V was cut by 6 bases and J by 7 bases, with 12 bases left in between. Germline CDR1 and CDR2: KGHSH and LQKENI. The CDR3 protein is CASSQGQGGYTF. The CDR3, as DNA: TGTGCCAGCTCGCAGGGGCAAGGTGGCTACACCTTC.

CDR3 bases: TGTGCCAGCTCCTGGACAGGGGGGAACACCGGGGAGCTGTTTTTT. This encodes CASSWTGGNTGELFF. The gene calls are TRBV18 and TRBJ2-2; 10 positions match TRBD1. The V and J ends lost 6 bases and 1 base, in that order; junction bases with no gene match: 2. The CDR3 spans 15 residues. The germline gives CDR1 KGHSH, CDR2 LQKENI.

This chain uses TRBV9 with TRBJ2-7; D may be TRBD1 or TRBD2 (5 bases each). With 4 bases removed from V and 1 base from J, the gap between germline ends came to 18 bases. The CDR3 has 16 amino acids. Germline-derived CDR1 and CDR2 are SGDLS and YYNGEE. CDR3 in amino acids: CASSPDIGTESYEQYF. CDR3 nucleotide sequence: TGTGCCAGCAGCCCAGATATCGGGACGGAGTCCTACGAGCAGTACTTC. Supplemented by reference TRBV9 and TRBJ2-7, the full variable domain reads DSGVTQTPKHLITATGQRVTLRCSPRSGDLSVYWYQQSLDQGLQFLIQYYNGEERAKGNILERFSAQQFPDLHSELNLSSLELGDSALYFCASSPDIGTESYEQYFGPGTRLTVT.

This clone showed up many times. Other DNA sequences in this specimen translate into the identical CDR3. This chain joins TRBV18 and TRBJ1-3; D is uncertain. Looked up from germline, CDR1 is KGHSH and CDR2 is LQKENI. This CDR3 contains 14 residues. Trimming cost V 3 bases and J 0 bases, with 6 bases left between them. DNA of the CDR3: TGTGCCAGCTCACCCGCAGGCTCTGGAAACACCATATATTTT. This codes for CASSPAGSGNTIYF.

The chain has TRBV7-2 and TRBJ1-1, with D unclear. CDR1 is SGHTA and CDR2 is FQGNSA in the germline V gene. The CDR3 is made up of 13 amino acids. V was shortened by 4 bases and J by 1 base, with 7 bases between the two germline ends. CDR3 loop: CASSYRRNTEAFF. DNA of the CDR3: TGTGCCAGCAGCTACCGACGGAACACTGAAGCTTTCTTT.

The chain has TRBV6-2 or TRBV6-3 and TRBJ1-1, with D possibly matching TRBD1 (5 bases). The CDR3 totals 19 residues. V was clipped by 1 base and J by 2 bases, with 23 bases between them. CDR1 and CDR2 from the germline V gene are MNHEY and SVGEGT. The CDR3, as DNA: TGTGCCAGCAGTTACTTCCCCTTTCTGACAGCTCCGATCAACACTGAAGCTTTCTTT. It yields the protein CASSYFPFLTAPINTEAFF.

The rearrangement uses TRBV6-5 and TRBJ1-1; 8 nucleotides line up with TRBD1. Germline V gene data show CDR1 as MNHEY and CDR2 as SVGAGI. With V trimmed by 8 bases and J by 4 bases, 9 bases remained unmatched. The CDR3 is made up of 14 amino acids. The DNA for the CDR3 is TGTGCCAGCGGATTGGACAGGGTGGCCACTGAAGCTTTCTTT. Encoded protein: CASGLDRVATEAFF.

The chain employs TRBV19 and TRBJ1-6; 8 bases map to TRBD1. The CDR3 consists of 13 residues. V trimming: 3 bases; J trimming: 9 bases; junction bases outside the gene matches: 1. Germline loops: CDR1 LNHDA, CDR2 SQIVND (reference sequence). Written as DNA, the CDR3 is TGTGCCAGTAGTATCGACAGGGGTTCACCCCTCCACTTT. Residues: CASSIDRGSPLHF.

This chain uses TRBV5-4 with TRBJ1-1; 9 nucleotides align to TRBD1. Germline values: CDR1 SGHNT, CDR2 YYREEE (reference sequence). This CDR3 spans 15 amino acids. With V trimmed by 1 base and J by 1 base, 2 bases remained unmatched. The CDR3 sequence: CASSLLQGANTEAFF. The CDR3 DNA sequence: TGTGCCAGCAGCTTGTTACAGGGGGCGAACACTGAAGCTTTCTTT. The full variable domain, completed using reference TRBV5-4 and TRBJ1-1, is ETGVTQSPTHLIKTRGQQVTLRCSSQSGHNTVSWYQQALGQGPQFIFQYYREEENGRGNFPPRFSGLQFPNYSSELNVNALELDDSALYLCASSLLQGANTEAFFGQGTRLTVV.

The chain uses TRBV7-6 and TRBJ1-2; no clear D gene. The CDR3 has 17 residues. V was trimmed by 0 bases and J by 2 bases, leaving 16 bases between them. The germline gives CDR1 SGHVS, CDR2 FNYEAQ. The CDR3 DNA sequence: TGTGCCAGCAGCTTAGCTGCATTAGGACCGACAAACTATGGCTACACCTTC. It is translated as CASSLAALGPTNYGYTF.

As concerns this clone: Different DNA sequences within this sample yield the same CDR3. The gene calls are TRBV4-1 and TRBJ1-1; 9 positions match TRBD1. The V and J ends lost 4 bases and 2 bases, in that order; junction bases with no gene match: 2. The germline CDR1 and CDR2 sequences are MGHRA and YSYEKL. The CDR3 length is 14 residues. The CDR3 loop is CASSRDRVNTEAFF. The CDR3 DNA follows: TGCGCCAGCAGCCGGGACAGGGTTAACACTGAAGCTTTCTTT.

The CDR3 bases are TGTGCCAGCAGTCAAAGCGGGGGGTCCACCGGGGAGCTGTTTTTT. As protein: CASSQSGGSTGELFF. The J gene is TRBJ2-2, the V gene TRBV7-3; 9 bases are shared with TRBD2. Germline CDR1 SGHTA, CDR2 FQGTGA. The CDR3 covers 15 residues. Germline trimming cut 6 bases from V and 4 bases from J; bases unmatched to any gene: 6.

The chain has TRBV30 and TRBJ2-7; D is possibly TRBD1 or TRBD2 (5 bases each). With 4 bases removed from V and 1 base from J, the gap between germline ends came to 17 bases. Germline V lookup: CDR1 GTSNPN, CDR2 SVGIG (reference sequence). CDR3 length equals 15 residues. CDR3 loop: CAWNPRQRRSYEQYF. The CDR3 DNA reads as TGTGCCTGGAACCCCCGACAGAGGAGGTCCTACGAGCAGTACTTC.

V usage is TRBV5-4 and J usage is TRBJ1-1; 8 nucleotides agree with TRBD1. V dropped 4 bases and J dropped 1; count of bases not matched to a gene: 6. The CDR3 extends over 15 amino acids. Germline V gene sequence: CDR1 SGHNT, CDR2 YYREEE (reference sequence). In DNA, the CDR3 is TGTGCCAGCAGCGTGCCAGGGGGCGGGAACACTGAAGCTTTCTTT. Translating gives CASSVPGGGNTEAFF.

The rearrangement joins TRBV6-5 to TRBJ2-3; D is perhaps TRBD1 (6 bases). Between the trimmed V and J ends, which lost 6 bases and 2 bases, there was a span of 12 bases. The CDR3 contains 14 residues. Germline V gives CDR1 MNHEY, CDR2 SVGAGI. For the CDR3, the DNA is TGTGCCAGCAGACAGGGCCTACTCACAGATACGCAGTATTTT. This sequence encodes CASRQGLLTDTQYF.

The chain uses TRBV4-3 and TRBJ2-1, with TRBD1 as a possible D gene (5 bases). The CDR3 is 17 amino acids. Germline values: CDR1 LGHNA, CDR2 YSLEER. V was pared by 0 bases and J by 7 bases, with 19 bases between. CDR3 nucleotide sequence: TGCGCCAGCAGCCAAGATTTAGGGGCCAGGTCCGGGAATGAGCAGTTCTTC. Amino acid sequence: CASSQDLGARSGNEQFF.

The genes are TRBV7-9 and TRBJ1-1; D gene unclear. V was cut by 0 bases and J by 1 base, with 6 bases left in between. This CDR3 is 14 amino acids long. Looked up from germline, CDR1 is SEHNR and CDR2 is FQNEAQ (reference sequence). The CDR3 here is CASSLAQWNTEAFF. The CDR3 region has the DNA TGTGCCAGCAGCTTAGCACAGTGGAACACTGAAGCTTTCTTT.

V gene TRBV6-5 combines with J gene TRBJ2-3, with 10 bases that match TRBD1. Losses at the gene ends were 5 bases for V and 5 bases for J; bases not matched to a gene: 7. The germline V gene encodes CDR1 MNHEY and CDR2 SVGAGI. CDR3 length equals 15 residues. CDR3 sequence reads: CASSPIRDRGDTQYF. The CDR3 DNA reads as TGTGCCAGCAGTCCTATACGGGACAGGGGAGATACGCAGTATTTT.

This rearrangement joins TRBV7-2 to TRBJ1-2; no reliable D call. The germline V gene encodes CDR1 SGHTA and CDR2 FQGNSA. V lost 1 base and J lost 3, with 15 bases in between. The CDR3 loop spans 16 amino acids. Here the CDR3 reads CASSLGHPTTHYGYTF. CDR3 coding DNA: TGTGCCAGCAGCTTAGGGCACCCAACGACCCACTATGGCTACACCTTC.

The chain uses TRBV7-2 and TRBJ1-1; TRBD1 matches 10 bases. This CDR3 region has 15 residues. V trimming: 5 bases; J trimming: 3 bases; junction bases outside the gene matches: 6. Germline values: CDR1 SGHTA, CDR2 FQGNSA. The DNA of the CDR3 is TGTGCCAGCAGCCCCCAGACAGGGGGCTACACTGAAGCTTTCTTT. It specifies CASSPQTGGYTEAFF.